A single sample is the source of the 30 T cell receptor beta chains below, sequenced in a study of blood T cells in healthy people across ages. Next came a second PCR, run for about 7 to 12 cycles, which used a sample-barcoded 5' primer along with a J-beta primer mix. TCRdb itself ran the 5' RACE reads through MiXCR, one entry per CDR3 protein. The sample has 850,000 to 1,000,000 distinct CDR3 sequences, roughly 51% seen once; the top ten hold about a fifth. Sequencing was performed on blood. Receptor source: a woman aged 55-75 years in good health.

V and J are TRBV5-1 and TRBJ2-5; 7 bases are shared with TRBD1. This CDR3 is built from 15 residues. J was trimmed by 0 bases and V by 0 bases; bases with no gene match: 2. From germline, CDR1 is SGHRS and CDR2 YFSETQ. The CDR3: CASSLEGQYQETQYF. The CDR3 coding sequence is TGCGCCAGCAGCTTGGAGGGACAGTACCAAGAGACCCAGTACTTC.

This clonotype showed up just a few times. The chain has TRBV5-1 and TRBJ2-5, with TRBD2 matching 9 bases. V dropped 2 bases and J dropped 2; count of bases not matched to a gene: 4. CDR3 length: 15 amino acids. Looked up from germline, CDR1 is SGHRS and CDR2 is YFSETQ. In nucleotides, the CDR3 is TGCGCCAGCAGCTTTTTGACTAGCGGACAAGAGACCCAGTACTTC. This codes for CASSFLTSGQETQYF.

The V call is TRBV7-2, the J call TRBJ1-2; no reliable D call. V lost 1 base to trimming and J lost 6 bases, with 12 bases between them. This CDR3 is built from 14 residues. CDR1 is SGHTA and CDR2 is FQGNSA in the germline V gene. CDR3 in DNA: TGTGCCAGCAGCTTAGTACGCGAGAACAATGGCTACACCTTC. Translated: CASSLVRENNGYTF.

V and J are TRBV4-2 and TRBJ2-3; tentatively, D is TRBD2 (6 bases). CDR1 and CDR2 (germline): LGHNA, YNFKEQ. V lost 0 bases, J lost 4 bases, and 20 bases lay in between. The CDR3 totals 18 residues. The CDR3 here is CASSQERGTELSADTQYF. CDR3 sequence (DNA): TGTGCCAGCAGCCAAGAACGGGGGACGGAGTTAAGTGCAGATACGCAGTATTTT.

The CDR3 here is CAISELDREGGYTF. Here the CDR3 DNA reads TGTGCCATCAGTGAATTGGACAGGGAAGGTGGCTACACCTTC. The rearrangement uses TRBV10-3 and TRBJ1-2; 8 bases align to TRBD1. Germline CDR1 and CDR2: ENHRY and SYGVKD. CDR3 length equals 14 residues. The ends lost 3 bases at V and 7 bases at J; junction bases unmatched: 7.

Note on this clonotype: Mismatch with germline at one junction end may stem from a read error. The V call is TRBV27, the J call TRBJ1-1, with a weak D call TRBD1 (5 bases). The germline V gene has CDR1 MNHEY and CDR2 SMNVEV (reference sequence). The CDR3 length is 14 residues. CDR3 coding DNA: TGTGCCAGCAGTTTAGTGGGACCGAACACTGAAACTTTCTTT. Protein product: CASSLVGPNTETFF.

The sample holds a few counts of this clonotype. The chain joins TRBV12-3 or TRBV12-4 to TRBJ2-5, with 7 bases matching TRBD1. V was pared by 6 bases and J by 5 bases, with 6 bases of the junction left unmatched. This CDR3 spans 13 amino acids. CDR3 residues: CASSKTGLETQYF. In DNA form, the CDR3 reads TGTGCCAGCAGCAAGACAGGGTTGGAGACCCAGTACTTC.

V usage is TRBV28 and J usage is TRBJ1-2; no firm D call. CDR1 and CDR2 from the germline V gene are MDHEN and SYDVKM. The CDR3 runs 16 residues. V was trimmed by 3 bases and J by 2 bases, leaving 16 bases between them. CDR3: CASSLLAGGLNYGYTF. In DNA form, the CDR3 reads TGTGCCAGCAGTTTGTTAGCCGGAGGGCTCAACTATGGCTACACCTTC.

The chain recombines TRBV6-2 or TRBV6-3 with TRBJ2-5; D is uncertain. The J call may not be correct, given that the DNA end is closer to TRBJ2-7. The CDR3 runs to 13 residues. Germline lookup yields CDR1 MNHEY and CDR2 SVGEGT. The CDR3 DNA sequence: TGTGCCAGCACCAACCTCTTCCCCTACGAGCAGTACTTC. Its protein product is CASTNLFPYEQYF.

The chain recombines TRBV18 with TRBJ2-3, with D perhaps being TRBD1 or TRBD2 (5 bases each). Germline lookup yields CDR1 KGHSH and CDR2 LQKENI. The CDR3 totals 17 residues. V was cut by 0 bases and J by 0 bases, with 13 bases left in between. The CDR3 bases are TGTGCCAGCTCACCACCGTTTCGGGGCGCTAGCACAGATACGCAGTATTTT. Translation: CASSPPFRGASTDTQYF.

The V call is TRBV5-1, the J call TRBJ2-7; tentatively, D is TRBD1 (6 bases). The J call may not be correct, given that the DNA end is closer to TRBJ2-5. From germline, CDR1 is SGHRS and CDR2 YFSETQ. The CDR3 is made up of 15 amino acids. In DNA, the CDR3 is TGCGCCAGCAGCTTGATTTGGACAGCAAAAGAGACCCAGTACTTC. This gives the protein CASSLIWTAKETQYF.

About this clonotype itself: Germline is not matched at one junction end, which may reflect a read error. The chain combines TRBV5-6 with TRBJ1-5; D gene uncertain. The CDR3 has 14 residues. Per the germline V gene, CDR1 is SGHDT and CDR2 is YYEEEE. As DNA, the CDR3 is TGTGCCTGCAGCTTTCTGGGGAGCAATCAGCCCCAGCATTTT. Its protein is CACSFLGSNQPQHF.

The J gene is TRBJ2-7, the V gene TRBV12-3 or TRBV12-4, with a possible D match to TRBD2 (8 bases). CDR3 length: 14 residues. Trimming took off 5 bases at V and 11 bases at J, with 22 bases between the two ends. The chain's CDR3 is CASSPRGKTGGKYF. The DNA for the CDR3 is TGTGCCAGCAGTCCCAGGGGGAAAACGGGAGGGAAGTACTTC.

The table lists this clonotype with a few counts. The CDR3 here is CASHTTSGSSYEQYF. The CDR3 DNA reads as TGTGCCAGCCATACGACTAGCGGGAGCTCCTACGAGCAGTACTTC. The chain carries TRBV6-2 or TRBV6-3 and TRBJ2-7, with TRBD2 identical over 12 bases. The CDR3 runs to 15 residues. With 8 bases clipped from V and 0 bases from J, the junction kept 5 bases outside the gene matches. Germline CDR1 is MNHEY and CDR2 is SVGEGT.

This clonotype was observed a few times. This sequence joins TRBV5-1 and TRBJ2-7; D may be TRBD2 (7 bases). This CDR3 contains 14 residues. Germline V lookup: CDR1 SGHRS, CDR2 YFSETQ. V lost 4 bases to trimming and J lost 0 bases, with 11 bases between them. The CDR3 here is CASSGRGNSYEQYF. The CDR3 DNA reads TGCGCCAGCAGCGGGAGGGGGAACTCCTACGAGCAGTACTTC.

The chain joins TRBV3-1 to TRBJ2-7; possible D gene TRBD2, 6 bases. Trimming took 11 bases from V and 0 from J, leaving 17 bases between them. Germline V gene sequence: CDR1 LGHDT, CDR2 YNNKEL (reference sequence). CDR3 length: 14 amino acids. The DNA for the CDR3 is TGTGCCTCCCGCGGGGAGGTCGGCTCCTACGAGCAGTACTTC. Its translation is CASRGEVGSYEQYF.

The CDR3 protein is CASSGRRDIQYF. The CDR3, as DNA: TGTGCCAGCAGTGGACGGCGGGACATTCAGTACTTC. The gene calls are TRBV4-2 and TRBJ2-7; a weak D match, TRBD2 (5 bases). TRBJ2-4 matches the DNA end more closely, so the J call is doubtful. Per the germline V gene, CDR1 is LGHNA and CDR2 is YNFKEQ. The length of the CDR3 is 12 residues.

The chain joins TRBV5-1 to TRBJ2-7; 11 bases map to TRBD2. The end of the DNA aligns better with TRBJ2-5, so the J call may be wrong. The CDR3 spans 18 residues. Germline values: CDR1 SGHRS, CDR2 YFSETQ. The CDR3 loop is CASSFTSGRGVRQETQYF. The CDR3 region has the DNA TGCGCCAGCAGCTTTACTAGCGGGAGAGGTGTGAGGCAAGAGACCCAGTACTTC.

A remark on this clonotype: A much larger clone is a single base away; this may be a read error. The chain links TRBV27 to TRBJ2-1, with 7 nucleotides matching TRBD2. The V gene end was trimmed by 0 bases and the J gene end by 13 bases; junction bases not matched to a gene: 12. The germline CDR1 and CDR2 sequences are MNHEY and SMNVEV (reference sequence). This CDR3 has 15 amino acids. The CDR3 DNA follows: TGTGCCAGCAGTTTATCCGCAGGGAGCGGGAAGACCCAGTTCTTC. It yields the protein CASSLSAGSGKTQFF.

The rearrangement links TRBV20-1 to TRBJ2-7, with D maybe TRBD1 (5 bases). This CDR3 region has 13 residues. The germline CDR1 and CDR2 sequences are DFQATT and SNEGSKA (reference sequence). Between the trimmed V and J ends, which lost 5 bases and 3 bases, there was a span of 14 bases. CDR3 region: CSAPTEAHYEQYF. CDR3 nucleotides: TGCAGTGCTCCGACAGAAGCCCACTACGAGCAGTACTTC.

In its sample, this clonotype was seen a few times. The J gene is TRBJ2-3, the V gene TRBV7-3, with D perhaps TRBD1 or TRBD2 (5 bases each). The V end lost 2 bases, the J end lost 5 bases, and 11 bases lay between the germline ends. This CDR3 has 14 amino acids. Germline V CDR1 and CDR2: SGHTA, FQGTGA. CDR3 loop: CASSLSHGGDTQYF. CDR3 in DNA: TGTGCCAGCAGCTTATCCCATGGGGGAGATACGCAGTATTTT.

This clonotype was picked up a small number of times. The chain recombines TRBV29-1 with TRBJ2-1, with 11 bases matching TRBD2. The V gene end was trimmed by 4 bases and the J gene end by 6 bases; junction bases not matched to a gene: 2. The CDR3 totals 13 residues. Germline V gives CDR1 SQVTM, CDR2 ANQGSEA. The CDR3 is CSVVGTSGNEQFF. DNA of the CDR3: TGCAGCGTTGTTGGGACTAGCGGCAATGAGCAGTTCTTC.

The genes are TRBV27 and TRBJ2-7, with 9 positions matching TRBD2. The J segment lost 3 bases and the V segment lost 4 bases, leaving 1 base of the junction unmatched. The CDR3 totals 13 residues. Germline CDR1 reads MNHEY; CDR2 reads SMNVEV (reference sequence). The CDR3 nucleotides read TGTGCCAGCAGTTCTAGCGGGATCTACGAGCAGTACTTC. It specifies CASSSSGIYEQYF.

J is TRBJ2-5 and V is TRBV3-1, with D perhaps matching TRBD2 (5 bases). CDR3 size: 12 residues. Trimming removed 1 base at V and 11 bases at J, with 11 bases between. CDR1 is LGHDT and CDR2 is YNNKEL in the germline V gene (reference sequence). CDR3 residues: CASSQAEGKQYF. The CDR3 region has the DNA TGTGCCAGCAGCCAAGCCGAGGGCAAGCAGTACTTC.

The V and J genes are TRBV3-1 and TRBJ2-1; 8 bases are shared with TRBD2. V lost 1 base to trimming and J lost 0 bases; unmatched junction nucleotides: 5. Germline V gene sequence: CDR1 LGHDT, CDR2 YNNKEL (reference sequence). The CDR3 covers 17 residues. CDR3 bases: TGTGCCAGCAGCCAAGTAATCAGCGGGGGCTCCTACAATGAGCAGTTCTTC. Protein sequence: CASSQVISGGSYNEQFF.

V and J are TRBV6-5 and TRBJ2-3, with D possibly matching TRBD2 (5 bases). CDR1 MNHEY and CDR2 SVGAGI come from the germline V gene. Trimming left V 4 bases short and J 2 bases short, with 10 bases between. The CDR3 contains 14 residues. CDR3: CASSLAFSTDTQYF. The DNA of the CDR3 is TGTGCCAGCAGTTTAGCGTTTTCCACAGATACGCAGTATTTT.

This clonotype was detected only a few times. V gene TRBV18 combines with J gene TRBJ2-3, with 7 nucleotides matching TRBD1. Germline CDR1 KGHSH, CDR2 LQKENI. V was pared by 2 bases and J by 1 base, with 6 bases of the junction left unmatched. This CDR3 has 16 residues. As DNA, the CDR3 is TGTGCCAGCTCACCATTGGGACAGCCAGGCACAGATACGCAGTATTTT. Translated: CASSPLGQPGTDTQYF.

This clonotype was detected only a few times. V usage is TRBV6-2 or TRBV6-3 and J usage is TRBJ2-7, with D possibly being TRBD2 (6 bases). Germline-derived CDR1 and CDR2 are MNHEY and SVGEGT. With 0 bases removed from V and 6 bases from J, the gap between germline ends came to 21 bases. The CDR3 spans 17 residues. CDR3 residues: CASSYSIGAGRRSEQYF. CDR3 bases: TGTGCCAGCAGTTACTCGATCGGGGCGGGGCGCCGCAGCGAGCAGTACTTC.

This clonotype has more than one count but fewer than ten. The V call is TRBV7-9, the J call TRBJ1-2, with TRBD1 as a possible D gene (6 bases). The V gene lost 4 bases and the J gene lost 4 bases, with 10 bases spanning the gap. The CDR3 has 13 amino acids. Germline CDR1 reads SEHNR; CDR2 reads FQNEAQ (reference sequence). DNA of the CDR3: TGTGCCAGCAGCTCCGGACAGCTCTATGGCTACACCTTC. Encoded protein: CASSSGQLYGYTF.

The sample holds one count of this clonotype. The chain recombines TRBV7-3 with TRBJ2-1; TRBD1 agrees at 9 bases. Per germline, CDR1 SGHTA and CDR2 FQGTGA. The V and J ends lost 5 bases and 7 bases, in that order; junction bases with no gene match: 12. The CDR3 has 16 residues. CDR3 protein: CASSRQGQGVGNEQFF. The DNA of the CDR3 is TGTGCCAGCAGCAGACAGGGACAGGGCGTGGGGAATGAGCAGTTCTTC.